This TCR beta chain was captured in a study of T cells in Graves' hyperthyroidism and ophthalmopathy (dated by TCRdb to the late 2010s). Looking at the study overall: To identify distinguishing TCR V-J signatures, a discovery cohort of about a hundred patients was used, comprising approximately 40 with Graves' ophthalmopathy and some 60 with stable Graves' hyperthyroidism. Prospective prediction of ophthalmopathy was tested in an independent validation cohort of 18 to 20 hyperthyroidism patients and 15 to 17 patients who later progressed to ophthalmopathy. The roughly 91 discovery patients were randomly divided into training and test sets at a 7:3 ratio. In several Graves' hyperthyroidism patients, the study also compared T-cell repertoires from thyroid tissue with T-cell repertoires from blood. After blood sampling, hyperthyroidism patients were treated with methimazole at a starting dose of 30 mg daily, and ophthalmopathy patients were treated with high-dose intravenous methylprednisolone. The paper describes TCR Vbeta CDR3 sequencing of around 130 peripheral blood samples, made up of roughly 45 ophthalmopathy patients, 70 to 75 hyperthyroidism patients and 17 progressor patients. The investigation overall reported the following: In validation, progression to ophthalmopathy was predicted by the model with roughly 69% sensitivity and nearly 75% specificity, a median of approximately 6.5 months before onset. Ophthalmopathy was separated from stable hyperthyroidism by a 13 V-J signature model, with over 85% sensitivity and approximately 84% specificity obtained in cross-validation and 80%/75% obtained in testing. Sample size was not statistically predetermined, and investigators were not blinded to group allocation. Most expanded thyroid clonotypes (frequency above 0.001) were also detected in blood, suggesting blood repertoires may reflect thyroid immune responses.

Amplification of TCR beta CDR3 regions was carried out from RNA transcripts. A first-round RT-PCR of the TCR CDR3 used the HTBI primer set with the Qiagen OneStep RT-PCR kit. Libraries were constructed in a second round of multiplex PCR, after which size selection and purification were performed. The libraries were sequenced on an Illumina HiSeq2000 using paired-end 100 bp reads. As for the original processing: Raw data were processed with SOAPnuke, discarding reads with adapters, uncalled bases, mean Phred below 15, or no exact constant-primer or identifier match. COPE v1.2.5 was used to merge high-quality paired reads, and clonotypes were defined as unique nucleotide sequences. MiTCR v1.1 was used to align clonotypes to the IMGT TRBV, TRBD and TRBJ reference segments. Analysis was restricted to V-J combinations with a frequency above 0.0001, which covered roughly 99% of repertoires. A TCS score was defined as the ratio between F50 (clonal expansion) and ExV (chaos), using BLOSUM62-based TCRdist between CDR3 peptides within each V-J. Welch's t-statistics and random forest reduced roughly 500 V-J features to some 14, which were used in a naive Bayes classifier (R e1071). TCRdb applied fastp at Q25 and MiXCR to the public reads, then kept only in-frame beta chains. Entries that share a CDR3 protein sequence are merged under the most common genes and DNA. TCRdb's processing, not the authors' own work, is the source of the V and J calls. In this sample the table shows hundreds of thousands of distinct CDR3 sequences, more than 45% of which occur a single time. The top ten clonotypes cover nearly 8.5% of the sample.

This clonotype was detected only a few times. This clone's antigen is unknown. Base qualities are not recorded, but no much larger clone differs from it by a single base. The CDR3 runs 15 residues from the cysteine to the phenylalanine. The entry retains the CDR3 DNA only, 45 bases that are in frame from base 1. CDR1 and CDR2 are read off the germline V gene as SNHLY and FYNNEI. The junction shows trimming of 4 bases on V and 1 base on J, plus 10 bases between the germline ends. A patient counted as having stable Graves' hyperthyroidism if no progression to ophthalmopathy occurred over 18 months of follow-up. Hyperthyroidism patients were newly diagnosed, with disease duration under 2 months, and aged 18 to 65 years. Any patient with an uncontrolled infection, another autoimmune disease, pregnancy or lactation was excluded. Diagnoses were established on the basis of clinical symptoms, serum thyroxine and TRAb, thyroid ultrasound, and orbital computed tomography. Total RNA was extracted with Trizol reagent, and quality was checked on an Agilent 2100 Bioanalyzer.

The sequence links TRBV2 to TRBJ2-2, and the D gene may be TRBD1, 6 bases matching. The sequence came from a young woman with Graves' hyperthyroidism. Donor details come from another sample of the same person, matched by shared clones. Sample: peripheral blood or thyroid tissue (not recorded which). The sequenced DNA: TGTGCCAGCAGTGTTTGGACAGTGAACACCGGGGAGCTGTTTTTT. The resulting protein is CASSVWTVNTGELFF.